These 21 T cell receptor beta chains were sequenced from one sample in a study of blood T cell repertoires in COVID-19. The method was immunoSEQ multiplex PCR; TCRdb's version includes in-frame clones alone and lacks a portion of them. The sample includes about 480,000 clones, 88% of them seen just once. The sequenced sample consisted of PBMCs or T cells enriched from blood (not recorded which). All receptors derive from a woman aged 40 to 50 who had recovered from COVID-19.

The gene calls are TRBV11-2 and TRBJ2-7, with D unresolved. Trimming shortened V by 5 bases and J by 5 bases, and 13 bases separated the two germline ends. The CDR3 has 13 amino acids. Germline V gives CDR1 SGHAT, CDR2 FQNNGV. The CDR3 DNA reads TGTGCCAGCAGCACCACAGAATCCCACGAGCAGTACTTC. Encoded protein: CASSTTESHEQYF.

The chain links TRBV25-1 to TRBJ1-5; TRBD1 agrees at 7 bases. V lost 2 bases, J lost 3 bases, and 4 bases stayed unmatched. CDR1 and CDR2 from the germline V gene are MGHDK and SYGVNS. This CDR3 region has 15 residues. For the CDR3, the DNA is TGTGCCAGCAGTGAAGAGGGGGCGGACAATCAGCCCCAGCATTTT. It yields the protein CASSEEGADNQPQHF.

This chain uses TRBV7-2 with TRBJ1-1; a possible D gene is TRBD1 (6 bases). Germline CDR1 SGHTA, CDR2 FQGNSA. The CDR3 totals 15 residues. Trimming stripped 1 base from V and 3 bases from J, with 12 bases between. Written as DNA, the CDR3 is TGTGCCAGCAGCTTAGGGACAGCACTTTACACTGAAGCTTTCTTT. Amino acid sequence: CASSLGTALYTEAFF.

The chain is built from TRBV15 and TRBJ2-5; D is ambiguous. Germline V gives CDR1 LNHNV, CDR2 YYDKDF (reference sequence). V was clipped by 5 bases and J by 5 bases, with 12 bases between them. The CDR3 loop spans 13 amino acids. CDR3 nucleotides: TGTGCCACCAGCCCCCCGGGTGGGGAGACCCAGTACTTC. Protein sequence: CATSPPGGETQYF.

The chain links TRBV5-6 to TRBJ1-4, with D unclear. The CDR3 is 16 amino acids. Germline V gene sequence: CDR1 SGHDT, CDR2 YYEEEE. V was cut by 1 base and J by 1 base, with 11 bases left in between. The CDR3 spells CASSLSGGRTNEKLFF. CDR3 coding DNA: TGTGCCAGCAGCTTGTCGGGAGGGAGAACTAATGAAAAACTGTTTTTT. Drawing the rest from reference TRBV5-6 and TRBJ1-4, the complete variable domain is DAGVTQSPTHLIKTRGQQVTLRCSPKSGHDTVSWYQQALGQGPQFIFQYYEEEERQRGNFPDRFSGHQFPNYSSELNVNALLLGDSALYLCASSLSGGRTNEKLFFGSGTQLSVL.

This chain connects TRBV6-5 to TRBJ1-4; the D is unclear. The V gene lost 2 bases and the J gene lost 5 bases, with 9 bases spanning the gap. The CDR3 has 14 residues. Germline CDR1 reads MNHEY; CDR2 reads SVGAGI. CDR3 nucleotide sequence: TGTGCCAGCAGTTACGCGGAAAGAAATGAAAAACTGTTTTTT. This encodes CASSYAERNEKLFF.

This clone has just one count. This chain's CDR3 is CASSYRGVNSPLHF. The CDR3 DNA sequence: TGTGCCAGCAGTTACAGGGGTGTAAATTCACCCCTCCACTTT. V and J are TRBV27 and TRBJ1-6, with TRBD1 matching over 7 bases. V lost 4 bases to trimming and J lost 7 bases; unmatched junction nucleotides: 4. Germline CDR1 MNHEY, CDR2 SMNVEV (reference sequence). The CDR3 covers 14 residues.

The chain uses TRBV29-1 and TRBJ1-3, with no clear D. Germline CDR1 reads SQVTM; CDR2 reads ANQGSEA. The V end lost 1 base, the J end lost 2 bases, and 18 bases lay between the germline ends. The CDR3 has 17 amino acids. The DNA of the CDR3 is TGCAGCGTTGAAGGGAGGGAAATTGGGTCTCCTGGAAACACCATATATTTT. Its protein product is CSVEGREIGSPGNTIYF.

This chain connects TRBV27 to TRBJ1-5; perhaps TRBD1 as D (5 bases). Germline-derived CDR1 and CDR2 are MNHEY and SMNVEV (reference sequence). The germline V and J ends were trimmed by 6 bases and 3 bases, with 9 bases remaining between them. The CDR3 has 13 residues. The CDR3 spells CASRAGFNQPQHF. The CDR3 region has the DNA TGTGCCAGCAGGGCAGGGTTCAATCAGCCCCAGCATTTT.

The J gene is TRBJ2-7, the V gene TRBV7-2; TRBD2 agrees at 11 bases. This CDR3 region has 14 residues. Germline values: CDR1 SGHTA, CDR2 FQGNSA. The V and J ends lost 3 bases and 2 bases, in that order; junction bases with no gene match: 0. CDR3 DNA sequence: TGTGCCAGCAGCTTGACTAGCGGGGCCTACGAGCAGTACTTC. Translating gives CASSLTSGAYEQYF.

The V gene is TRBV7-8, the J gene TRBJ2-2; the match to TRBD2 covers 12 bases. The V gene's germline CDR1 is SGHVS and CDR2 FQNEAQ. The J segment lost 5 bases and the V segment lost 4 bases, leaving 8 bases of the junction unmatched. This CDR3 is built from 17 residues. In nucleotides, the CDR3 is TGTGCCAGCAGCTCTCTGACTAGCGGGAGAGGTACCGGGGAGCTGTTTTTT. This encodes CASSSLTSGRGTGELFF.

The genes are TRBV6-5 and TRBJ2-3; 10 bases align to TRBD1. Per the germline V gene, CDR1 is MNHEY and CDR2 is SVGAGI. CDR3 length equals 14 residues. Losses at the gene ends were 6 bases for V and 4 bases for J; bases not matched to a gene: 4. CDR3 region: CASSRDRGADTQYF. The CDR3 nucleotides are TGTGCCAGCAGCCGGGACAGGGGTGCAGATACGCAGTATTTT.

The chain recombines TRBV7-2 with TRBJ2-7; 9 bases agree with TRBD2. Per the germline V gene, CDR1 is SGHTA and CDR2 is FQGNSA. The CDR3 has 14 amino acids. Losses at the gene ends were 5 bases for V and 4 bases for J; bases not matched to a gene: 6. CDR3 DNA: TGTGCCAGCAGCGGTCTAGCGGGACCTTACGAGCAGTACTTC. Amino acid sequence: CASSGLAGPYEQYF.

This rearrangement joins TRBV3-1 (or the pseudogene TRBV3-2) to TRBJ1-2; the match to TRBD1 covers 7 bases. CDR1 LGHDT and CDR2 YNNKEL come from the germline V gene (reference sequence). Germline trimming cut 2 bases from V and 3 bases from J; bases unmatched to any gene: 9. The CDR3 is made up of 16 amino acids. The chain's CDR3 is CASSQLGGLRDYGYTF. The DNA of the CDR3 is TGTGCCAGCAGCCAATTAGGGGGCCTGAGGGACTATGGCTACACCTTC.

V gene TRBV24-1 combines with J gene TRBJ2-3; 10 bases agree with TRBD1. Germline V lookup: CDR1 KGHDR, CDR2 SFDVKD. The trim removed 10 bases at V and 3 bases at J, leaving 3 bases unmatched. The CDR3 is made up of 13 amino acids. CDR3: CATGDRGTDTQYF. CDR3 coding DNA: TGTGCCACGGGGGACAGGGGAACAGATACGCAGTATTTT.

This chain links TRBV7-9 with TRBJ1-2, with a tentative D call TRBD1 (5 bases). V lost 1 base to trimming and J lost 3 bases, with 9 bases between them. This CDR3 is 14 amino acids long. CDR1 and CDR2 from the germline V gene are SEHNR and FQNEAQ (reference sequence). The CDR3 protein is CASSLGGDHYGYTF. As DNA, the CDR3 is TGTGCCAGCAGCTTAGGGGGGGATCACTATGGCTACACCTTC.

The rearrangement joins TRBV29-1 to TRBJ2-3; TRBD2 might be the D (5 bases). V lost 0 bases and J 1 base, leaving 11 bases between the germline ends. This CDR3 is built from 15 residues. CDR1 is SQVTM and CDR2 is ANQGSEA in the germline V gene. The CDR3 DNA reads TGCAGCGTTGAAGAGGGGAGACGGGGCACAGATACGCAGTATTTT. It encodes CSVEEGRRGTDTQYF.

This chain links TRBV5-4 with TRBJ1-1, with D hard to call. CDR1 is SGHNT and CDR2 is YYREEE in the germline V gene (reference sequence). CDR3 length: 17 residues. Trimming stripped 4 bases from V and 3 bases from J, with 22 bases between. CDR3 sequence: CASSQALKQRWDTEAFF. In DNA form, the CDR3 reads TGTGCCAGCAGCCAAGCATTGAAACAGCGGTGGGACACTGAAGCTTTCTTT.

This rearrangement joins TRBV15 to TRBJ1-4, with TRBD1 identical over 9 bases. Trimming cost V 0 bases and J 7 bases; bases outside gene matches: 3. The germline V gene has CDR1 LNHNV and CDR2 YYDKDF (reference sequence). The CDR3 is 15 residues long. CDR3 sequence: CATSRDTGGSEKLFF. The CDR3 region has the DNA TGTGCCACCAGCAGAGATACAGGGGGCAGTGAAAAACTGTTTTTT.

The chain combines TRBV12-3 or TRBV12-4 with TRBJ1-4, with D maybe TRBD1 (5 bases). The CDR3 is made up of 13 amino acids. V dropped 6 bases and J dropped 6 bases, with 11 bases sitting between them. CDR3 amino acids: CASSGTADEKLFF. In DNA, the CDR3 is TGTGCCAGCAGCGGGACTGCTGATGAAAAACTGTTTTTT.

The chain is built from TRBV15 and TRBJ2-1; D might be TRBD2 (6 bases). Germline V lookup: CDR1 LNHNV, CDR2 YYDKDF (reference sequence). The CDR3 is 15 residues long. V was clipped by 1 base and J by 10 bases, with 17 bases between them. In DNA form, the CDR3 reads TGTGCCACCAGCAGAGCAAGGGACTCACCCCGCGAGCAGTTCTTC. Protein product: CATSRARDSPREQFF.